A selection of T cell receptor beta chains follows, all from one sample in a study of OX40 agonist ivuxolimab in advanced cancers. Sequencing was performed with immunoSEQ multiplex PCR; in TCRdb, only in-frame clones are kept and a portion is missing. The data show tens of thousands of clones, over 80% seen once. The source material was CD4+ or CD8+ T cells sorted from blood, sampled in a trial of the OX40 agonist ivuxolimab. The receptor source for this set is an adult with an advanced solid tumor such as melanoma, head and neck, liver or kidney cancer. The CDR3 runs from the conserved cysteine through the conserved F or W. The D gene is left open where the match is weak. The size of a clone is reported for some rows only, either as once, few or many, or as a class for expanded clones.

j_call clone_size d_call v_call cdr3_aa cdr3_nt
TRBJ2-7 - TRBD1 TRBV7-9 CASSPQNSGTGSFEQYF TGTGCCAGCAGTCCTCAAAACTCCGGGACAGGGTCCTTCGAGCAGTACTTC
TRBJ2-7 - TRBD1 TRBV5-6 CASSLVRDSKWYEQYF TGTGCCAGCAGCTTAGTCCGGGACAGCAAATGGTACGAGCAGTACTTC
TRBJ2-5 - - TRBV7-9 CASSPHQAAGGSQETQYF TGTGCCAGCAGCCCCCACCAGGCGGCAGGGGGGTCCCAAGAGACCCAGTACTTC
TRBJ2-2 few TRBD2 TRBV6-4 CASSVGTTTNTGELFF TGTGCCAGCAGTGTAGGGACTACTACGAACACCGGGGAGCTGTTTTTT
TRBJ2-2 - TRBD2 TRBV7-3 CASSLGGSSGELFF TGTGCCAGCAGCTTAGGCGGGAGTTCCGGGGAGCTGTTTTTT
TRBJ2-6 - - TRBV6-5 CASSHDSSGANVLTF TGTGCCAGCAGTCACGACAGCTCTGGGGCCAACGTCCTGACTTTC
TRBJ2-3 - TRBD2 TRBV5-6 CASSFGTSGPQYF TGTGCCAGCAGCTTTGGGACTAGCGGGCCGCAGTATTTT
TRBJ1-4 - - TRBV27 CASSGHNEKLFF TGTGCCAGCAGTGGACATAATGAAAAACTGTTTTTT
TRBJ2-3 - - TRBV7-9 CASSFERERTDTQYF TGTGCCAGCAGCTTCGAACGGGAGCGCACAGATACGCAGTATTTT
TRBJ2-7 - - TRBV10-1 CASSDDGRAYEQYF TGCGCCAGCAGTGACGATGGACGGGCCTACGAGCAGTACTTC
TRBJ2-3 - - TRBV5-1 CASSSTTHRASTDTQYF TGCGCCAGCAGCTCAACCACCCACAGGGCTAGCACAGATACGCAGTATTTT
TRBJ2-7 once - TRBV28 CASSLTASSYEQYF TGTGCCAGCAGTTTAACAGCTAGCTCCTACGAGCAGTACTTC
TRBJ2-7 - TRBD2 TRBV9 CASSPGLAGAYEQYF TGTGCCAGCAGCCCAGGACTAGCGGGGGCCTACGAGCAGTACTTC
TRBJ1-4 once - TRBV30 CAWSATRGIGTNEKLFF TGTGCCTGGAGTGCAACAAGGGGGATTGGGACTAATGAAAAACTGTTTTTT